This TCR beta chain was retrieved from a study of Graves' ophthalmopathy and Graves' hyperthyroidism. The authors amplified TCR beta CDR3 regions, and they did so from RNA transcripts for repertoire sequencing. The library came from an HTBI-primed first-round RT-PCR and a second-round multiplex PCR. Each CDR3 protein gets one entry after TCRdb re-called the multiplex PCR reads with MiXCR. Here the sample spans some 360,000 distinct CDR3 sequences, about a sixth being singletons. Study findings and constraints: Ophthalmopathy progression prediction by the model yielded a sensitivity of about 70% and a specificity of around 72%. Most thyroid-expanded clonotypes exceeding 0.001 frequency were also found in blood.

This clonotype was recorded at least ten times. What it binds is not known. Trimming shortened V by 7 bases and J by 2 bases, and 14 bases separated the two germline ends. Germline lookup yields CDR1 SNHLY and CDR2 FYNNEI. This CDR3 contains 14 residues. Other autoimmune diseases, uncontrolled infections, pregnancy or lactation led to the exclusion of patients. The authors isolated PBMCs from 9.5 to 10 ml of fresh peripheral blood. The receptor's source is an adult woman with stable Graves' hyperthyroidism. This sequence joins TRBV2 and TRBJ1-1, with a weak D call TRBD1 (6 bases). The sample taken for sequencing was peripheral blood. The CDR3 sequence: CASNRERLNTEAFF. As DNA, the CDR3 is TGTGCCAGCAACAGGGAGAGACTTAACACTGAAGCTTTCTTT.